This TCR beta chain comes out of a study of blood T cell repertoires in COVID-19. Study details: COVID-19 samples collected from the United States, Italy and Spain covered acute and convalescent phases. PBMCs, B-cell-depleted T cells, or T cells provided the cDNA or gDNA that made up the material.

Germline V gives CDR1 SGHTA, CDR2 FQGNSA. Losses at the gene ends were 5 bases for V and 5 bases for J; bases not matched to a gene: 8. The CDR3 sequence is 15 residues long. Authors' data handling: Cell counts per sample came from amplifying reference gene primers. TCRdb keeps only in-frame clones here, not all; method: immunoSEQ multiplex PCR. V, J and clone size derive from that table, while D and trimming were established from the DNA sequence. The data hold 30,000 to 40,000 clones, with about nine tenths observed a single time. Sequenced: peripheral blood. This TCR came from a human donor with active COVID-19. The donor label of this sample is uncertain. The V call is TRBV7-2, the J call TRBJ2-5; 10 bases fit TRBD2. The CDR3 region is CASSPQRGGRETQYF. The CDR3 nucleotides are TGTGCCAGCAGCCCTCAGCGGGGGGGCCGGGAGACCCAGTACTTC.